This is a list of T cell receptor beta chains from one sample in a study of immune evolution from preneoplasia to lung adenocarcinoma. The data were produced by immunoSEQ multiplex PCR, yet TCRdb's version contains in-frame clones alone and is incomplete. The repertoire holds around 41,000 clones, with approximately 79% as singletons. The sample taken for sequencing was FFPE invasive lung adenocarcinoma tissue. The source of these receptors is a person in their sixties with lung adenocarcinoma. Each CDR3 is given with its conserved first and last residue. The D gene is left open where the match is weak.

j_call: TRBJ2-2; d_call: -; v_call: TRBV5-1; cdr3_aa: CASISPNTGELFF
j_call: TRBJ2-5; d_call: TRBD1; v_call: TRBV2; cdr3_aa: CATYPGGVETQYF
j_call: TRBJ2-7; d_call: -; v_call: TRBV5-1; cdr3_aa: CASSLAPTGQSSYEQYF
j_call: TRBJ2-3; d_call: -; v_call: TRBV7-9; cdr3_aa: CASSLGSTDTQYF
j_call: TRBJ2-5; d_call: TRBD2; v_call: TRBV9; cdr3_aa: CASSLRTSGQETQYF
j_call: TRBJ1-2; d_call: -; v_call: TRBV22-1; cdr3_aa: CPGRLARKTYGYTF
j_call: TRBJ1-4; d_call: TRBD1; v_call: TRBV11-3; cdr3_aa: CASSSPPGQGTEKLFF
j_call: TRBJ1-5; d_call: -; v_call: TRBV28; cdr3_aa: CASSSDYRQPQHF
j_call: TRBJ2-1; d_call: -; v_call: TRBV28; cdr3_aa: CASSYYGQSSYNEQFF
j_call: TRBJ1-4; d_call: TRBD1; v_call: TRBV28; cdr3_aa: CASRSGGQGGEKLFF
j_call: TRBJ1-5; d_call: -; v_call: TRBV6-1; cdr3_aa: CASSLHSDQPQHF
j_call: TRBJ1-5; d_call: -; v_call: TRBV2; cdr3_aa: CASSATVGEQPQHF
j_call: TRBJ1-1; d_call: -; v_call: TRBV9; cdr3_aa: CASSVRQGTEAFF
j_call: TRBJ2-7; d_call: -; v_call: TRBV10-2; cdr3_aa: CASKPGHGGDEQYF
j_call: TRBJ2-3; d_call: -; v_call: TRBV15; cdr3_aa: CATSRPHRSTDTQYF
j_call: TRBJ1-1; d_call: -; v_call: TRBV6-5; cdr3_aa: CASSYDGTEAFF
j_call: TRBJ1-3; d_call: TRBD1; v_call: TRBV5-1; cdr3_aa: CASSLGPGQSSGNTIYF
j_call: TRBJ2-3; d_call: TRBD2; v_call: TRBV11-3; cdr3_aa: CASSFDADSGRATDTQYF
j_call: TRBJ1-2; d_call: TRBD1; v_call: TRBV5-5; cdr3_aa: CASSTGGHGYTF
j_call: TRBJ2-7; d_call: -; v_call: TRBV11-2; cdr3_aa: CASSLARSSYEQYF
j_call: TRBJ2-3; d_call: -; v_call: TRBV28; cdr3_aa: CASSLSGPSPDTQYF
j_call: TRBJ2-2; d_call: TRBD2; v_call: TRBV29-1; cdr3_aa: CSAKRETNTGELFF
j_call: TRBJ2-5; d_call: -; v_call: TRBV11-3; cdr3_aa: CASSLAGRETQYF
j_call: TRBJ2-7; d_call: TRBD2; v_call: TRBV9; cdr3_aa: CASSVGVGGPYEQYF
j_call: TRBJ2-7; d_call: TRBD2; v_call: TRBV7-2; cdr3_aa: CASSLFGTSGSYEQYF
j_call: TRBJ2-5; d_call: TRBD2; v_call: TRBV5-1; cdr3_aa: CASSPRETGAGLAGIETQYF
j_call: TRBJ1-1; d_call: TRBD1; v_call: TRBV12-5; cdr3_aa: CASGLTGGTEAFF
j_call: TRBJ2-3; d_call: -; v_call: TRBV5-8; cdr3_aa: CASSLGTAGVRDTQYF
j_call: TRBJ1-2; d_call: -; v_call: TRBV23-1; cdr3_aa: CASSPRQNYGYTF
j_call: TRBJ1-2; d_call: -; v_call: TRBV27; cdr3_aa: CASRGFYGYTF
j_call: TRBJ2-1; d_call: -; v_call: TRBV6-5; cdr3_aa: CASSRTRHYNEQFF
j_call: TRBJ2-5; d_call: -; v_call: TRBV6-1; cdr3_aa: CASSFPRKETQYF
j_call: TRBJ2-1; d_call: -; v_call: TRBV7-2; cdr3_aa: CASSPTSYNEQFF
j_call: TRBJ1-1; d_call: -; v_call: TRBV5-1; cdr3_aa: CASSFSGARTEAFF
j_call: TRBJ2-7; d_call: TRBD1; v_call: TRBV5-1; cdr3_aa: CASSSLQGPEQYF
j_call: TRBJ2-7; d_call: TRBD2; v_call: TRBV6-6; cdr3_aa: CASSSGLVSKPYEQYF
j_call: TRBJ2-7; d_call: -; v_call: TRBV11-2; cdr3_aa: CASSLERGSRYEQYF
j_call: TRBJ2-6; d_call: -; v_call: TRBV6-6; cdr3_aa: CASSKRGANVLTF
j_call: TRBJ2-2; d_call: TRBD2; v_call: TRBV11-1; cdr3_aa: CASSPAGPGELFF
j_call: TRBJ2-1; d_call: -; v_call: TRBV28; cdr3_aa: CASSPAGSPYNEQFF